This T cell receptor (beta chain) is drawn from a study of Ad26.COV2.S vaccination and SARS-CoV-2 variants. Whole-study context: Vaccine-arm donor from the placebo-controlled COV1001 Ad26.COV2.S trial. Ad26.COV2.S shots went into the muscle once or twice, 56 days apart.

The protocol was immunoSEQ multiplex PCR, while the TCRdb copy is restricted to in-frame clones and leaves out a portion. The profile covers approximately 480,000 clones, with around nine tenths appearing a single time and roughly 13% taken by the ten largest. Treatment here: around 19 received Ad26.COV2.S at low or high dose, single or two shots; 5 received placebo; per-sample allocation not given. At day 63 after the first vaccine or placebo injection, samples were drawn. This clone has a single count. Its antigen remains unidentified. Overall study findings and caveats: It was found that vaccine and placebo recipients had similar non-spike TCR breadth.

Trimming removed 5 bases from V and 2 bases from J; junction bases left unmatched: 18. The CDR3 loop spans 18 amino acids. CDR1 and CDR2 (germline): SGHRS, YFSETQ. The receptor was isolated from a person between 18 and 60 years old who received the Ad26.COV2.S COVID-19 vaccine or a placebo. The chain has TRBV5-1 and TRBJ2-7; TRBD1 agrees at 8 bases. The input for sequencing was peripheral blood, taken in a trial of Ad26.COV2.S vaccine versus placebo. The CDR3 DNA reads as TGCGCCAGCAGGCCTACCGGGACAGGCATACGAGGGGCCTACGAGCAGTACTTC. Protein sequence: CASRPTGTGIRGAYEQYF.